This record concerns one TCR beta chain sequence. What it binds is unknown. Possible read error: a much larger clone is one base away. This sample was taken from a study of Graves' ophthalmopathy and Graves' hyperthyroidism. Regarding the study as a whole: Blood samples also showed most expanded thyroid clonotypes exceeding 0.001 frequency.

Germline V gene data show CDR1 as SNHLY and CDR2 as FYNNEI. Trimming shortened V by 8 bases and J by 7 bases, and 15 bases separated the two germline ends. This CDR3 spans 13 amino acids. Newly diagnosed, the hyperthyroidism patients had under 2 months' duration and were aged 18 to 65. Ineligible for inclusion were patients with other autoimmune diseases, uncontrolled infections, pregnancy or lactation. Symptoms, serum thyroxine and TRAb, thyroid ultrasound, and orbital computed tomography formed the diagnostic basis. RNA transcripts yielded amplified TCR beta CDR3 regions. Investigators did first-round RT-PCR with HTBI primers, then second-round multiplex PCR. TCRdb used MiXCR to reprocess the multiplex PCR reads, holding one entry per CDR3 protein. The table includes about 550,000 distinct CDR3 sequences, 35% to 45% detected once.

The source of this sequence is an adult man with Graves' hyperthyroidism. J is TRBJ1-5 and V is TRBV2; D not certain. Sequencing was carried out using peripheral blood or thyroid tissue (not recorded which). CDR3 region: CASANSHPQPQHF. In nucleotides, the CDR3 is TGTGCCAGCGCAAACTCCCACCCCCAGCCCCAGCATTTT. Combining the CDR3 with reference TRBV2 and TRBJ1-5 gives the whole variable domain EPEVTQTPSHQVTQMGQEVILRCVPISNHLYFYWYRQILGQKVEFLVSFYNNEISEKSEIFDDQFSVERPDGSNFTLKIRSTKLEDSAMYFCASANSHPQPQHFGDGTRLSIL.